A single sample gave rise to the 21 T cell receptor beta chains below, sequenced in a study of response to subunit inactivated influenza vaccine. TCRdb passed the RT-PCR reads through MiXCR, listing each CDR3 protein once. The sample holds around 580,000 distinct CDR3 sequences, approximately 12% seen once. The source was PBMCs from blood, collected on the day of vaccination. All receptors derive from a middle-aged man who received an inactivated influenza vaccine.

This clonotype was detected ten times or more. The rearrangement uses TRBV2 and TRBJ1-3, with 7 bases that match TRBD1. This CDR3 has 16 amino acids. Germline V gene lookup returns CDR1 SNHLY and CDR2 FYNNEI. Germline trimming cut 8 bases from V and 4 bases from J; bases unmatched to any gene: 14. The CDR3 DNA follows: TGTGCCAGCGGTCGGGGAGTTACAGGGGCCGGAAACACCATATATTTT. Translated, it gives CASGRGVTGAGNTIYF.

This chain connects TRBV12-3 or TRBV12-4 to TRBJ1-2; D not certain. V dropped 6 bases and J dropped 8 bases, with 13 bases sitting between them. The CDR3 spans 12 residues. CDR3 in DNA: TGTGCCAGCAGCCGAATTAGTGGCGGCTACACCTTC. This translates into CASSRISGGYTF.

The V and J genes are TRBV4-2 and TRBJ2-2; D not certain. The CDR3 has 16 residues. Germline V lookup: CDR1 LGHNA, CDR2 YNFKEQ. Trimming stripped 0 bases from V and 2 bases from J, with 10 bases between. CDR3 sequence: CASSQDTLRNTGELFF. As DNA, the CDR3 is TGTGCCAGCAGCCAAGATACCCTCCGCAACACCGGGGAGCTGTTTTTT.

This clonotype was detected a few times. The chain uses TRBV5-1 and TRBJ1-5, with D perhaps matching TRBD1 (5 bases). Germline V gene lookup returns CDR1 SGHRS and CDR2 YFSETQ. The CDR3 is made up of 15 amino acids. V was trimmed by 0 bases and J by 3 bases, leaving 10 bases between them. Here the CDR3 reads CASSLEGADNQPQHF. CDR3 nucleotides: TGCGCCAGCAGCTTGGAAGGGGCCGACAATCAGCCCCAGCATTTT. The variable domain in full, completed from reference TRBV5-1 and TRBJ1-5, reads KAGVTQTPRYLIKTRGQQVTLSCSPISGHRSVSWYQQTPGQGLQFLFEYFSETQRNKGNFPGRFSGRQFSNSRSEMNVSTLELGDSALYLCASSLEGADNQPQHFGDGTRLSIL.

This clonotype was seen at least ten times. The gene calls are TRBV7-2 and TRBJ1-5, with D tentatively TRBD1 (5 bases). Germline assignment: CDR1 SGHTA and CDR2 FQGNSA. V lost 1 base, J lost 7 bases, and 8 bases lay in between. The CDR3 length is 13 residues. The DNA of the CDR3 is TGTGCCAGCAGCTTAGGGCGGGGGCAGCCCCAGCATTTT. Its protein product is CASSLGRGQPQHF.

The V call is TRBV30, the J call TRBJ2-3, with TRBD1 matching over 7 bases. Germline loops: CDR1 GTSNPN, CDR2 SVGIG (reference sequence). This CDR3 spans 14 amino acids. The ends lost 4 bases at V and 0 bases at J; junction bases unmatched: 4. The CDR3 DNA reads as TGTGCCTGGACTCGGACAGGCAGCACAGATACGCAGTATTTT. Translated, it gives CAWTRTGSTDTQYF.

The J gene is TRBJ2-3, the V gene TRBV20-1; the match to TRBD1 covers 8 bases. This CDR3 has 15 residues. Germline trimming cut 6 bases from V and 1 base from J; bases unmatched to any gene: 9. Germline loops: CDR1 DFQATT, CDR2 SNEGSKA (reference sequence). CDR3 DNA sequence: TGCAGTGCCACGGGTCAGGGGGCTCGCACAGATACGCAGTATTTT. As protein: CSATGQGARTDTQYF.

This clonotype was found a few times. The chain has TRBV7-2 and TRBJ2-2; a weak D match, TRBD1 (5 bases). Trimming pared 7 bases from V and 5 bases from J, leaving 14 bases between. CDR3 size: 14 residues. The germline gives CDR1 SGHTA, CDR2 FQGNSA. The CDR3 sequence is CASMSGRVTGELFF. In DNA, the CDR3 is TGTGCCAGCATGAGTGGCAGGGTAACCGGGGAGCTGTTTTTT.

This clonotype has a handful of counts. The CDR3 DNA reads TGTGCCACCAGCAGAGATCTCACCAGGGGAGGAAAACTGTTTTTT. As protein: CATSRDLTRGGKLFF. The rearrangement joins TRBV15 to TRBJ1-4, with D maybe TRBD1 (6 bases). Trimming removed 0 bases from V and 10 bases from J, with 15 bases in between. This CDR3 comprises 15 residues. CDR1 and CDR2 (germline): LNHNV, YYDKDF (reference sequence). Supplemented by reference TRBV15 and TRBJ1-4, the full variable domain reads DAMVIQNPRYQVTQFGKPVTLSCSQTLNHNVMYWYQQKSSQAPKLLFHYYDKDFNNEADTPDNFQSRRPNTSFCFLDIRSPGLGDTAMYLCATSRDLTRGGKLFFGSGTQLSVL.

This clonotype appeared a few times. The chain has TRBV3-1 and TRBJ2-2; D unresolved. In germline, CDR1 is LGHDT, CDR2 YNNKEL (reference sequence). The CDR3 totals 13 residues. V lost 3 bases, J lost 4 bases, and 6 bases lay in between. The CDR3 here is CASSQGSTGELFF. In DNA form, the CDR3 reads TGTGCCAGCAGCCAGGGTAGCACCGGGGAGCTGTTTTTT.

This clonotype occurred a few times. The chain uses TRBV27 and TRBJ1-6; the D is unclear. CDR1 is MNHEY and CDR2 is SMNVEV in the germline V gene (reference sequence). CDR3 length: 13 amino acids. V gave up 7 bases and J gave up 7 bases, with 11 bases separating them. CDR3 residues: CASTDRPNSPLHF. CDR3 coding DNA: TGTGCCAGCACGGATAGGCCCAATTCACCCCTCCACTTT.

This clonotype occurred many times. J is TRBJ2-7 and V is TRBV7-2; TRBD2 agrees at 7 bases. Germline V gene sequence: CDR1 SGHTA, CDR2 FQGNSA. Trimming cost V 5 bases and J 0 bases; bases outside gene matches: 4. This CDR3 has 14 amino acids. CDR3 DNA sequence: TGTGCCAGCAGCGAGAGCGGGATCTCCTACGAGCAGTACTTC. Its protein product is CASSESGISYEQYF.

This chain joins TRBV12-3 or TRBV12-4 and TRBJ1-2; possible D gene TRBD1, 6 bases. The V end was cut by 3 bases, the J end by 4 bases, with 18 bases between. This CDR3 contains 16 residues. In DNA form, the CDR3 reads TGTGCCAGCAGTTTGGGGGGGCCCCAGGGAGTCTATGGCTACACCTTC. Translation: CASSLGGPQGVYGYTF.

The V call is TRBV10-3, the J call TRBJ2-3, with 11 bases lining up with TRBD2. J gave up 6 bases and V 5 bases, and 7 bases lay outside the gene matches. Germline V gives CDR1 ENHRY, CDR2 SYGVKD. The CDR3 length is 15 residues. CDR3 DNA sequence: TGTGCCATCAGTAAAACTAGCGGGGGCAGGGATACGCAGTATTTT. Translated: CAISKTSGGRDTQYF.

The chain joins TRBV6-2 or TRBV6-3 to TRBJ2-7; possibly TRBD2 for D (5 bases). CDR1 and CDR2 from the germline V gene are MNHEY and SVGEGT. This CDR3 spans 13 amino acids. V lost 4 bases, J lost 3 bases, and 10 bases lay in between. The CDR3 loop is CASSSDAGYEQYF. The CDR3 region has the DNA TGTGCCAGCAGTTCCGACGCGGGCTACGAGCAGTACTTC.

V usage is TRBV7-2 and J usage is TRBJ1-2; D possibly corresponds to TRBD1 (6 bases). The CDR3 consists of 15 residues. V lost 0 bases and J 7 bases, leaving 15 bases between the germline ends. The germline CDR1 and CDR2 sequences are SGHTA and FQGNSA. The DNA of the CDR3 is TGTGCCAGCAGCTTAGCGCCTGGGGGGCGTGTTGGCTACACCTTC. It yields the protein CASSLAPGGRVGYTF.

A few counts support this clonotype. V is TRBV5-1 and J is TRBJ2-3; TRBD2 aligns across 15 bases. The CDR3 extends over 15 amino acids. Germline V gives CDR1 SGHRS, CDR2 YFSETQ. With V trimmed by 4 bases and J by 6 bases, 3 bases remained unmatched. CDR3 coding DNA: TGCGCCAGCAGCACCGGGACTAGCGGGAGGGATACGCAGTATTTT. Its protein product is CASSTGTSGRDTQYF. Looking up the rest from reference TRBV5-1 and TRBJ2-3 gives the full variable domain: KAGVTQTPRYLIKTRGQQVTLSCSPISGHRSVSWYQQTPGQGLQFLFEYFSETQRNKGNFPGRFSGRQFSNSRSEMNVSTLELGDSALYLCASSTGTSGRDTQYFGPGTRLTVL.

The CDR3 coding sequence is TGTGCCACCAGTGCTCTGGGGCGGGGGGGCCTCAATGAGCAGTTCTTC. Translating it yields CATSALGRGGLNEQFF. V usage is TRBV24-1 and J usage is TRBJ2-1; 9 bases are shared with TRBD2. There are 16 residues in the CDR3. J was trimmed by 6 bases and V by 5 bases; bases with no gene match: 10. Germline values: CDR1 KGHDR, CDR2 SFDVKD.

This clonotype was seen only once. The chain couples TRBV4-3 to TRBJ1-2; D remains ambiguous. The CDR3 length is 16 residues. Germline lookup yields CDR1 LGHNA and CDR2 YSLEER. V dropped 0 bases and J dropped 2 bases, with 13 bases sitting between them. The CDR3 here is CASSQDQRQLNYGYTF. For the CDR3, the DNA is TGCGCCAGCAGCCAAGATCAGCGGCAGCTGAACTATGGCTACACCTTC.

At least ten counts were recorded for this clonotype. The chain carries TRBV4-1 and TRBJ1-4, with D possibly TRBD1 on 5 matching bases. V lost 2 bases and J lost 4, with 11 bases in between. The CDR3 is 15 amino acids. CDR1 and CDR2 (germline): MGHRA, YSYEKL. In nucleotides, the CDR3 is TGCGCCAGCAGCCAATCCGGGACCGGTAATGAAAAACTGTTTTTT. Residues: CASSQSGTGNEKLFF.

The rearrangement uses TRBV7-9 and TRBJ2-7, with TRBD2 matching 7 bases. CDR3 length equals 15 residues. The germline V gene has CDR1 SEHNR and CDR2 FQNEAQ (reference sequence). V was pared by 1 base and J by 6 bases, with 9 bases of the junction left unmatched. The CDR3 here is CASSLGGSRLGEQYF. In DNA, the CDR3 is TGTGCCAGCAGCTTAGGCGGGAGCCGCCTCGGCGAGCAGTACTTC. Supplemented by reference TRBV7-9 and TRBJ2-7, the full variable domain reads DTGVSQNPRHKITKRGQNVTFRCDPISEHNRLYWYRQTLGQGPEFLTYFQNEAQLEKSRLLSDRFSAERPKGSFSTLEIQRTEQGDSAMYLCASSLGGSRLGEQYFGPGTRLTVT.